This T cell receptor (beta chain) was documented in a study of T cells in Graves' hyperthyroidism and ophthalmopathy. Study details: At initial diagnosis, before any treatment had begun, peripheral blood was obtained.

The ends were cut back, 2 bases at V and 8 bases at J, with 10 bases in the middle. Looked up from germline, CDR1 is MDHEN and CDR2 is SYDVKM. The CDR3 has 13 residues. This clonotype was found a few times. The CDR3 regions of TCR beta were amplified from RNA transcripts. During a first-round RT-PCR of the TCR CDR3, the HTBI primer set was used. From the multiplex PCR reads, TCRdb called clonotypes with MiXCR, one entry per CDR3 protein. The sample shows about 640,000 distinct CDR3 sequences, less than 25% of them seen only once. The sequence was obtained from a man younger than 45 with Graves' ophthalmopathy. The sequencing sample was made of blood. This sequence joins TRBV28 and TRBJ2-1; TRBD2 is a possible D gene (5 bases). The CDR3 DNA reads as TGTGCCAGCAGTTTAGGACTCGGGGATGAGCAGTTCTTC. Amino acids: CASSLGLGDEQFF. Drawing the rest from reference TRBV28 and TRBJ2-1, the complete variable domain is DVKVTQSSRYLVKRTGEKVFLECVQDMDHENMFWYRQDPGLGLRLIYFSYDVKMKEKGDIPEGYSVSREKKERFSLILESASTNQTSMYLCASSLGLGDEQFFGPGTRLTVL.